The clone carrying this TCR beta chain was detected once. The data are from a study of low-dose radiotherapy and immunotherapy resistance in tumors. The overall study: Per fraction, Cohort 2 was given 1 Gy every two weeks, accumulating a total of 13 Gy over 26 weeks. Intravenous ipilimumab 1 mg/kg every six weeks was given with nivolumab 240 mg every two weeks.

This CDR3 region has 14 residues. V gave up 5 bases and J gave up 4 bases; unmatched junction bases: 8. Germline V CDR1 and CDR2: LNHNV, YYDKDF (reference sequence). Both TCRalpha and TCRbeta chains were reverse transcribed with V-gene-specific primers. With a constant-region primer and a V-primer adapter, TCRs were subjected to about 20 PCR cycles of amplification. TCRdb fed the reads into MiXCR, producing one record per CDR3 protein. The sample lists around 80,000 distinct CDR3 sequences, 17% occurring once. Time point of the sample: after trial treatment. The treatment here: LDRT plus nivolumab, ipilimumab, low-dose cyclophosphamide and aspirin (RACIN trial).

The source of this sequence is a male donor with prostate cancer. J is TRBJ2-7 and V is TRBV15; 7 bases agree with TRBD2. The material was PBMCs, obtained after low-dose radiotherapy plus immunotherapy. CDR3 nucleotide sequence: TGTGCCACCAGCCGCCCCTTTAGCGGGTACGAGCAGTACTTC. Amino acids: CATSRPFSGYEQYF.